The 17 T cell receptor beta chains listed next were all sequenced from one sample in a study of blood T cell repertoires in COVID-19. Produced via immunoSEQ multiplex PCR; TCRdb's table is partial and in-frame only. The top ten hold around 21% of the sample, which has tens of thousands of clones, over 60% seen once. Material: peripheral blood. The origin of the receptors is a man younger than 40 with COVID-19, enrolled during active disease.

The V gene is TRBV27, the J gene TRBJ1-5, with no clear D. This CDR3 has 15 amino acids. Germline V gene sequence: CDR1 MNHEY, CDR2 SMNVEV (reference sequence). V shed 5 bases and J shed 0 bases, with 11 bases lying between them. This CDR3 reads CASSPLEYSNQPQHF. DNA for the CDR3: TGTGCCAGCAGTCCCTTAGAGTATAGCAATCAGCCCCAGCATTTT.

V usage is TRBV28 and J usage is TRBJ1-2; D is perhaps TRBD1 (5 bases). Germline CDR1 reads MDHEN; CDR2 reads SYDVKM. CDR3 length: 13 residues. V was clipped by 3 bases and J by 6 bases, with 11 bases between them. CDR3 nucleotide sequence: TGTGCCAGCAGTTTGGGTGGGGGGGATGGCTACACCTTC. It is translated as CASSLGGGDGYTF.

This clone was recorded a few times. CDR3 region: CASSPPDTQSSPLHF. The DNA for the CDR3 is TGTGCCAGCAGCCCCCCGGACACTCAATCTTCACCCCTCCACTTT. The chain carries TRBV3-1 (or the pseudogene TRBV3-2) and TRBJ1-6, with D possibly matching TRBD1 (5 bases). Germline values: CDR1 LGHDT, CDR2 YNNKEL (reference sequence). The CDR3 runs to 15 residues. With 4 bases removed from V and 9 bases from J, the gap between germline ends came to 16 bases.

The rearrangement links TRBV28 to TRBJ1-2; 9 positions agree with TRBD1. V lost 5 bases, J lost 7 bases, and 11 bases stayed unmatched. Germline-derived CDR1 and CDR2 are MDHEN and SYDVKM. This CDR3 has 15 amino acids. The CDR3 loop reads CASSRPRTGVGGYTF. The CDR3 nucleotides read TGTGCCAGCAGTCGTCCCCGGACAGGGGTCGGTGGCTACACCTTC.

The chain joins TRBV25-1 to TRBJ2-2, with 10 bases identical to TRBD2. CDR1 MGHDK and CDR2 SYGVNS come from the germline V gene. With V trimmed by 2 bases and J by 3 bases, 0 bases remained unmatched. This CDR3 has 15 residues. The CDR3 nucleotides read TGTGCCAGCAGTGAAAGCGGGAGGGACACCGGGGAGCTGTTTTTT. This sequence encodes CASSESGRDTGELFF.

The genes are TRBV21-1 and TRBJ1-1; the tabulated D call, TRBD1, remains unverified against the DNA. TRBV21-1 is a listed pseudogene. This CDR3 has 12 residues. For the CDR3, the DNA is TGTGCCAGCAGGTCCAGGAACACTGAAGCTTTCTTT. This encodes CASRSRNTEAFF.

The J gene is TRBJ2-4, the V gene TRBV21-1; TRBD2 is the table's D call, not checked against the DNA. TRBV21-1 counts as a pseudogene. The CDR3 sequence is 20 residues long. CDR3 region: CASSKPLLAGVSIAKNIQYF. The CDR3 nucleotides read TGTGCCAGCAGCAAACCTCTACTAGCGGGAGTTTCGATAGCCAAAAACATTCAGTACTTC.

This clone was recorded once. V gene TRBV4-3 combines with J gene TRBJ2-7, with TRBD1 matching over 10 bases. The CDR3 has 16 amino acids. Germline-derived CDR1 and CDR2 are LGHNA and YSLEER. The V segment lost 2 bases and the J segment 10 bases; nucleotides outside the gene matches: 14. The CDR3 loop is CASSQSYGTGVLHQYF. The CDR3 region has the DNA TGCGCCAGCAGCCAATCGTACGGGACAGGGGTTTTACACCAGTACTTC.

The CDR3 DNA sequence: TGTGCCAGCAGCCCTCGACAGGGTCATCAGCCCCAGCATTTT. It yields the protein CASSPRQGHQPQHF. J is TRBJ1-5 and V is TRBV6-2 or TRBV6-3, with 7 bases that match TRBD1. The ends lost 6 bases at V and 5 bases at J; junction bases unmatched: 7. CDR1 is MNHEY and CDR2 is SVGEGT in the germline V gene. There are 14 residues in the CDR3.

The chain uses TRBV12-3 or TRBV12-4 and TRBJ1-1, with a tentative D call TRBD1 (5 bases). The CDR3 spans 12 residues. Between the trimmed V and J ends, which lost 3 bases and 5 bases, there was a span of 7 bases. The CDR3 DNA sequence: TGTGCCAGCAGTTTGACAGTGACTGAAGCTTTCTTT. Translation gives CASSLTVTEAFF.

J is TRBJ1-5 and V is TRBV6-5, with D perhaps TRBD1 (6 bases). The CDR3 sequence is 14 residues long. Trimming shortened V by 6 bases and J by 0 bases, and 9 bases separated the two germline ends. Germline loops: CDR1 MNHEY, CDR2 SVGAGI. The chain's CDR3 is CASSTGSSNQPQHF. In DNA, the CDR3 is TGTGCCAGCAGCACAGGGTCTAGCAATCAGCCCCAGCATTTT.

This clone was observed a single time. Other nucleotide sequences from this sample produce the same CDR3. The chain joins TRBV19 to TRBJ2-5; D uncertain. This CDR3 is built from 13 residues. Trimming removed 9 bases at V and 2 bases at J, with 13 bases between. In germline, CDR1 is LNHDA, CDR2 SQIVND (reference sequence). CDR3 nucleotide sequence: TGTGCCAGCCGCCTCGGCGGACAAGAGACCCAGTACTTC. It is translated as CASRLGGQETQYF.

This sequence joins TRBV11-1 and TRBJ2-7; 11 bases fit TRBD1. CDR1 and CDR2 (germline): SGHAT, FQDESV (reference sequence). The CDR3 is made up of 15 amino acids. The V segment lost 5 bases and the J segment 2 bases; nucleotides outside the gene matches: 5. The CDR3 loop reads CASSPRDRGTYEQYF. CDR3 in DNA: TGTGCCAGCAGCCCTAGGGACAGGGGGACCTACGAGCAGTACTTC.

Only one count was recorded for this clone. The chain recombines TRBV6-5 with TRBJ1-2; D is unclear. In germline, CDR1 is MNHEY, CDR2 SVGAGI. The germline V and J ends were trimmed by 0 bases and 7 bases, with 9 bases remaining between them. CDR3 length equals 13 residues. In nucleotides, the CDR3 is TGTGCCAGCAGTTACTCCCCCCTCTCTGGCTACACCTTC. Amino acid sequence: CASSYSPLSGYTF.

This clone turned up a few times. The genes are TRBV2 and TRBJ1-5; the D gene is possibly TRBD1 (6 bases). This CDR3 spans 13 amino acids. The germline V gene encodes CDR1 SNHLY and CDR2 FYNNEI. The ends were cut back, 6 bases at V and 7 bases at J, with 13 bases in the middle. CDR3 sequence (DNA): TGTGCCAGCAGGTCCACAGGGTACCAGCCCCAGCATTTT. It is translated as CASRSTGYQPQHF.

The V and J genes are TRBV18 and TRBJ2-7, with D possibly TRBD1 on 6 matching bases. CDR1 is KGHSH and CDR2 is LQKENI in the germline V gene. The CDR3 covers 15 residues. V lost 0 bases and J lost 5, with 14 bases in between. The CDR3 DNA follows: TGTGCCAGCTCACCACCGGACAGTCGGACCAACGAGCAGTACTTC. It translates to CASSPPDSRTNEQYF.

V and J are TRBV30 and TRBJ1-4, with D possibly being TRBD1 (5 bases). Germline V CDR1 and CDR2: GTSNPN, SVGIG (reference sequence). With 4 bases removed from V and 0 bases from J, the gap between germline ends came to 9 bases. This CDR3 is 14 amino acids long. The CDR3 here is CAWTSDTTNEKLFF. The CDR3 DNA follows: TGTGCCTGGACATCGGACACAACTAATGAAAAACTGTTTTTT.